The present T cell receptor (beta chain) was sequenced within a study of blood T cell repertoires in COVID-19. Study-level background: PBMCs, B-cell-depleted T cells, or T cells provided the cDNA or gDNA that made up the material.

Everyone who took part was roughly 18 to 95 years old, and they came from 24 US areas. Clinical history reported by participants formed the basis on which cohorts were assigned. Per the authors' pipeline: Reference gene primer amplification gave estimated nucleated cell counts. Only in-frame clones appear in the TCRdb table, and some are missing; sequencing was by immunoSEQ multiplex PCR. That table gives V, J and clone size, and the DNA gave D and trimming. The sample records 150,000 to 200,000 clones, 88% being singletons. The V gene's germline CDR1 is PRHDT and CDR2 FYEKMQ (reference sequence). Germline trimming cut 5 bases from V and 3 bases from J; bases unmatched to any gene: 13. The CDR3 is made up of 17 amino acids.

The sample consisted of PBMCs or T cells enriched from blood (not recorded which). The chain joins TRBV13 to TRBJ2-3; 8 nucleotides align to TRBD2. This receptor was identified in a woman between 50 and 59 years old who had recovered from COVID-19. CDR3 residues: CASSRGPRGGETDTQYF. As DNA, the CDR3 is TGTGCCAGCAGCCGCGGACCTCGGGGGGGCGAAACAGATACGCAGTATTTT.